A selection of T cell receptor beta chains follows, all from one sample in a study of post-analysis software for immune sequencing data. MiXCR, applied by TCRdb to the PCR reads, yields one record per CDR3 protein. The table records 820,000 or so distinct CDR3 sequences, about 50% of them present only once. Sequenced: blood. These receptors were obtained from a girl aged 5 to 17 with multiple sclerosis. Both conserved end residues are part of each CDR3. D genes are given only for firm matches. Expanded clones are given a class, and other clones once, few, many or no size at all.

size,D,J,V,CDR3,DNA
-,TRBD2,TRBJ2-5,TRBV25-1,CASSAYSSGRAVETQYF,TGTGCCAGCAGTGCTTATTCTAGCGGGAGGGCCGTCGAGACCCAGTACTTC
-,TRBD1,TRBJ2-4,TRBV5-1,CASSLGQGWNIQYF,TGCGCCAGCAGCTTGGGACAGGGTTGGAACATTCAGTACTTC
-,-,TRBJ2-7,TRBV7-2,CASSLGVSGSYEQYF,TGTGCCAGCAGCTTAGGGGTTAGCGGCTCCTACGAGCAGTACTTC
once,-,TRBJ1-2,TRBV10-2,CVSSESAGGYTF,TGCGTCAGCAGTGAGTCAGCGGGGGGCTACACCTTC
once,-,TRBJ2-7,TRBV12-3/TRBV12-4,CASSLELAVRYEQYF,TGTGCCAGCAGTTTAGAACTAGCTGTACGCTACGAGCAGTACTTC
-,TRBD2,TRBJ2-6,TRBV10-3,CAISGSGLAGGPGANVLTF,TGTGCCATCAGTGGCTCCGGACTAGCGGGAGGACCTGGGGCCAACGTCCTGACTTTC
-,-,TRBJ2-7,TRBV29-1,CSVAYRAEQYF,TGCAGCGTTGCCTACAGGGCCGAGCAGTACTTC
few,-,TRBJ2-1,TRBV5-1,CASSLERQEQFF,TGCGCCAGCAGCCTGGAGCGTCAGGAGCAGTTCTTC
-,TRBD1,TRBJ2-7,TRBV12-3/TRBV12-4,CASSLGQETYEQYF,TGTGCCAGCAGTTTGGGACAGGAGACCTACGAGCAGTACTTC
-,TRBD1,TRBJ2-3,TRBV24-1,CATEDRGGDTQYF,TGTGCCACGGAGGACAGGGGAGGAGATACGCAGTATTTT
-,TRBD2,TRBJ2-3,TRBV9,CASSRRGGGTRFTDTQYF,TGTGCCAGCAGCAGGCGGGGGGGCGGGACCCGTTTCACAGATACGCAGTATTTT
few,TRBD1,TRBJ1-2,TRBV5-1,CASSLRTGVDGPPYGYTF,TGCGCCAGCAGCTTGAGGACAGGGGTCGACGGCCCCCCTTATGGCTACACCTTC
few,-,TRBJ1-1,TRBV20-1,CSASLAGGHNEQFF,TGCAGTGCTAGCCTAGCGGGGGGGCACAATGAGCAGTTCTTT
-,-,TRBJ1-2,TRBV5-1,CASSLVQILGRGSSYGYTF,TGCGCCAGCAGCTTGGTGCAGATCCTGGGACGGGGAAGCTCCTATGGCTACACCTTC
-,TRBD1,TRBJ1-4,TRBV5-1,CASSFSGTGGEKLFF,TGCGCCAGCAGCTTTTCCGGGACAGGGGGTGAAAAACTGTTTTTT
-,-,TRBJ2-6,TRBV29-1,CSVEGRVSSGANVLTF,TGCAGCGTTGAAGGCAGGGTATCTTCTGGGGCCAACGTCCTGACTTTC
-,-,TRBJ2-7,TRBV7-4,CASSLVLRGLLNEQYF,TGTGCCAGCAGCTTAGTCTTACGGGGGCTTTTGAACGAGCAGTACTTC
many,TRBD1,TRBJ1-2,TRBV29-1,CSVVPFTGGRNYGYTF,TGCAGCGTTGTCCCTTTTACAGGGGGCAGGAACTATGGCTACACCTTC
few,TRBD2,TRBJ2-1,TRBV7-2,CASSFREREFGNEQFF,TGTGCCAGCAGCTTTAGGGAGCGGGAGTTTGGGAATGAGCAGTTCTTC
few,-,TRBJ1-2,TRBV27,CASGYRDSIYGYTF,TGTGCCAGCGGGTACAGGGATTCGATCTATGGCTACACCTTC
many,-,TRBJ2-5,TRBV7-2,CASSAWGSWETQYF,TGTGCCAGCAGCGCCTGGGGATCGTGGGAGACCCAGTACTTC
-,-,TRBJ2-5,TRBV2,CASSSEAVADPPETQYF,TGTGCCAGCAGTTCAGAGGCCGTAGCGGACCCTCCGGAGACCCAGTACTTC
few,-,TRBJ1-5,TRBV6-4,CASSKVSNQPQHF,TGTGCCAGCAGCAAGGTTAGCAATCAGCCCCAGCATTTT
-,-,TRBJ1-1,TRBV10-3,CAIIGGPMNTEAFF,TGTGCCATCATAGGGGGGCCCATGAACACTGAAGCTTTCTTT
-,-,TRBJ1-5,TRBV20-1,CSALRTEPNQPQHF,TGCAGTGCTCTGCGTACCGAACCCAATCAGCCCCAGCATTTT
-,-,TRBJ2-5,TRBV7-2,CASSLAPTKGETQYF,TGTGCCAGCAGCTTAGCGCCTACCAAAGGGGAGACCCAGTACTTC
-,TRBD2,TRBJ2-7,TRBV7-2,CASSFRTSSLYEQYF,TGTGCCAGCAGCTTCAGGACTAGCAGCCTCTACGAGCAGTACTTC
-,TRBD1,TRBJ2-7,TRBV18,CASSTRTGNDEQYF,TGTGCCAGCTCAACTCGGACAGGGAACGACGAGCAGTACTTC
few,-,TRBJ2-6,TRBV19,CASRVFGSGANVLTF,TGTGCCAGTAGGGTCTTCGGCTCTGGGGCCAACGTCCTGACTTTC
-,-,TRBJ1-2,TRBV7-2,CASSLMGLEGYTF,TGTGCCAGCAGCTTAATGGGTCTGGAGGGCTACACCTTC
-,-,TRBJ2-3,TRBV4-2,CASSQDRRVAQYF,TGTGCCAGCAGCCAAGATAGGAGGGTAGCGCAGTATTTT
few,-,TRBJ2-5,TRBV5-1,CASRVDSWRETQYF,TGCGCCAGCAGGGTGGACAGTTGGCGAGAGACCCAGTACTTC
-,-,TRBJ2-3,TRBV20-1,CSAPIGGDTQYF,TGCAGTGCCCCCATTGGGGGAGATACGCAGTATTTT
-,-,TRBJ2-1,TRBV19,CASSLTYSVLGDEQFF,TGTGCCAGTAGCCTTACTTATAGTGTGCTCGGGGATGAGCAGTTCTTC
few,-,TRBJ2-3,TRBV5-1,CASSPPEGMGLIRSTDTQYF,TGCGCCAGCAGCCCCCCGGAGGGAATGGGGTTAATCCGTAGCACAGATACGCAGTATTTT
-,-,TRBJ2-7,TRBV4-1,CASSQVARSGNPYEQYF,TGCGCCAGCAGCCAAGTAGCCCGGTCAGGGAACCCCTACGAGCAGTACTTC
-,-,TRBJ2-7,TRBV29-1,CSVVGRESYEQYF,TGCAGCGTTGTGGGAAGGGAATCCTACGAGCAGTACTTC
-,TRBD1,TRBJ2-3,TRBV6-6,CASSYRGTGDTTDTQYF,TGTGCCAGCAGTTACCGCGGGACAGGAGATACCACAGATACGCAGTATTTT
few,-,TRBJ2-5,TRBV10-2,CASSDIMGTQYF,TGCGCCAGCAGTGACATAATGGGGACCCAGTACTTC
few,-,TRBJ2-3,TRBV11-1,CASSLTVDTQYF,TGTGCCAGCAGCCTTACGGTAGATACGCAGTATTTT
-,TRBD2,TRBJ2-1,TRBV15,CATSRDITSGTNEQFF,TGTGCCACCAGCAGAGATATCACTAGCGGGACCAATGAGCAGTTCTTC
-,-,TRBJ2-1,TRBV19,CASSADLYSYNEQFF,TGTGCCAGTAGTGCCGACTTGTACTCCTACAATGAGCAGTTCTTC
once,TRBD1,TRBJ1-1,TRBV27,CASSKYRGRGGEAFF,TGTGCCAGCAGTAAGTACAGGGGGCGCGGGGGTGAAGCTTTCTTT
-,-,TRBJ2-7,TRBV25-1,CASAPLVGGYEQYF,TGTGCCAGCGCCCCACTAGTGGGAGGCTACGAGCAGTACTTC